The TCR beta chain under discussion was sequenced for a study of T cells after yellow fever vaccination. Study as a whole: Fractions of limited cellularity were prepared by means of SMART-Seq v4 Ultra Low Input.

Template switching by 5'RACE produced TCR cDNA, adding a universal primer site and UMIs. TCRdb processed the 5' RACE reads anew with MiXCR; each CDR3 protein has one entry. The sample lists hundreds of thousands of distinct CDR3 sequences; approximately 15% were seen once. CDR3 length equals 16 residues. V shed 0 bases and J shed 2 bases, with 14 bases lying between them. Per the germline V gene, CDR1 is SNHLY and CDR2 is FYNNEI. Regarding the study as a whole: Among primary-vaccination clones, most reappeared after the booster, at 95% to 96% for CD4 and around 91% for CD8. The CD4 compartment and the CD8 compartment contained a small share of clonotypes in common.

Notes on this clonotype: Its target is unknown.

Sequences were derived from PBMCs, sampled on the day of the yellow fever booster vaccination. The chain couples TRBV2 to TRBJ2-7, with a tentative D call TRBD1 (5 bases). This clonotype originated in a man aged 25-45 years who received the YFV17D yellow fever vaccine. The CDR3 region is CASSEAVDSVPYEQYF. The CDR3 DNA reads TGTGCCAGCAGTGAAGCGGTTGACAGCGTCCCCTACGAGCAGTACTTC.